Shown below are 4 T cell receptor beta chains from a single sample sequenced in a study of neurological immune-mediated disorders. TCRdb passed the 5' RACE reads through MiXCR, listing each CDR3 protein once. The sample lists about 58,000 distinct CDR3 sequences, roughly 4% seen once, with approximately 1.6% in the top ten. Sequenced input: PBMCs. These receptors came from a man under 40 with multiple sclerosis.

This clonotype was seen many times. The rearrangement joins TRBV14 to TRBJ2-2; no clear D. From germline, CDR1 is SGHDN and CDR2 FVKESK. V lost 0 bases, J lost 0 bases, and 11 bases lay in between. The CDR3 is 17 amino acids. CDR3 in DNA: TGTGCCAGCAGCCAAGAACGGCGGCGGACGAACACCGGGGAGCTGTTTTTT. Translating it yields CASSQERRRTNTGELFF.

J is TRBJ2-7 and V is TRBV5-1; TRBD1 matches 7 bases. CDR3 size: 13 residues. The germline V gene encodes CDR1 SGHRS and CDR2 YFSETQ. After removal of 6 bases from V and 4 bases from J, the junction contained 7 bases not matched to a gene. In DNA form, the CDR3 reads TGCGCCAGCACCCGGACAGGTGCATACGAGCAGTACTTC. As protein: CASTRTGAYEQYF.

This clonotype was detected many times. This chain links TRBV28 with TRBJ1-1; D remains ambiguous. The CDR3 has 14 amino acids. Germline V CDR1 and CDR2: MDHEN, SYDVKM. Between the trimmed V and J ends, which lost 4 bases and 1 base, there was a span of 10 bases. The CDR3 loop reads CASSSPPKNTEAFF. DNA of the CDR3: TGTGCCAGCAGTTCGCCCCCGAAGAACACTGAAGCTTTCTTT.

This clonotype was detected many times. The gene calls are TRBV20-1 and TRBJ2-3; TRBD1 might be the D (6 bases). The CDR3 covers 13 residues. Deletions cut 6 bases from V and 3 bases from J, with 13 bases between. CDR1 DFQATT and CDR2 SNEGSKA come from the germline V gene (reference sequence). The CDR3 loop is CSAAGERTDTQYF. The CDR3, as DNA: TGCAGTGCGGCAGGGGAGAGGACAGATACGCAGTATTTT.